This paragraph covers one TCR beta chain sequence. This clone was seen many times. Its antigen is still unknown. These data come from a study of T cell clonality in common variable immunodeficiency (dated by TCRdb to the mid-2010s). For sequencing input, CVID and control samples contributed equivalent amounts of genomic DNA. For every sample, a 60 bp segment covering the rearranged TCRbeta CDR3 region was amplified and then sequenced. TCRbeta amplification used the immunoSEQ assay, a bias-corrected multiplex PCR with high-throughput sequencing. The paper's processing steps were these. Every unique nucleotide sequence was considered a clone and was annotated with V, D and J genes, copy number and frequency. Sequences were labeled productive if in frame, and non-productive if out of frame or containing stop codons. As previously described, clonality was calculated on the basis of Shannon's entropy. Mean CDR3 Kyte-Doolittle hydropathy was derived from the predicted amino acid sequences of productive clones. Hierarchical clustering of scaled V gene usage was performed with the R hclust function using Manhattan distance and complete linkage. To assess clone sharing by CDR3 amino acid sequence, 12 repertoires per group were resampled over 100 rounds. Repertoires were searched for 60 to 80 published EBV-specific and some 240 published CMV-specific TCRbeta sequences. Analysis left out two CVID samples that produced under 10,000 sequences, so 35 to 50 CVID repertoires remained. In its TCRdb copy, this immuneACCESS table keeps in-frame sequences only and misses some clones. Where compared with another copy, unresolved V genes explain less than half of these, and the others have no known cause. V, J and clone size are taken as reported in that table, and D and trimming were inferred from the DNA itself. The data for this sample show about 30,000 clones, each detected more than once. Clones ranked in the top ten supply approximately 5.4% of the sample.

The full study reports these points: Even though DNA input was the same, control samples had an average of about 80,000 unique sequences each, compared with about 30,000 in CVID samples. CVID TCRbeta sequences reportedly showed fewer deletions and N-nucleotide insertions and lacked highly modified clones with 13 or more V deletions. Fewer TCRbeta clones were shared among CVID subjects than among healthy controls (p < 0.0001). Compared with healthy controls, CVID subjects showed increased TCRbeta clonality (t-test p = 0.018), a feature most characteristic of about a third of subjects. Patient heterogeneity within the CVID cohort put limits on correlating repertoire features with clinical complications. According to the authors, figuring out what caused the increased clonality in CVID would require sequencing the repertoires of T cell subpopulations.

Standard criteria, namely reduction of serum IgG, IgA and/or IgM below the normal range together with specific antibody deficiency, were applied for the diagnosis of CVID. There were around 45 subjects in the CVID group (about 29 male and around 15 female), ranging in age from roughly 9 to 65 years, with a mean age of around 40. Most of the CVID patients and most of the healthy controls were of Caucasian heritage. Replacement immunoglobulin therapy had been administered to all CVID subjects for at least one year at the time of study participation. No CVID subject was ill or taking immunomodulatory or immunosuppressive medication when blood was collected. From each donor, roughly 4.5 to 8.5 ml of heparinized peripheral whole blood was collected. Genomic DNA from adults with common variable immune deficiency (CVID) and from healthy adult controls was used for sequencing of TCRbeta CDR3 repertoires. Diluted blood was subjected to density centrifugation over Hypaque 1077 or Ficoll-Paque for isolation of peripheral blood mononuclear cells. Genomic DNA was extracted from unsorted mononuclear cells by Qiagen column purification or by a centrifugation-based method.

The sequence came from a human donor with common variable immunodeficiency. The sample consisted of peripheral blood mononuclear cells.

Here the CDR3 is given as CASSLRSAGSGGYTF. CDR3 DNA (partial): TGTGCCAGCAGCTTACGGTCGGCTGGGTCGGGGGGC. The chain joins TRBV13 to TRBJ1-2; no D segment can be confidently identified. The CDR3 goes on 3 residues after the read ends, and that part is filled in from the germline J gene. The cysteine opens and the phenylalanine closes a CDR3 of 15 amino acids. The DNA has 36 bases, all within the CDR3, and is read from base 1. The germline V gene (reference sequence) sets CDR1 to PRHDT and CDR2 to FYEKMQ.